This entry lists 23 T cell receptor beta chains sequenced from one sample in a study of cytomegalovirus exposure and HLA in healthy donors. The PCR made use of 60 Vbeta and 13 Jbeta primers. Using immunoSEQ multiplex PCR, the repertoire was profiled, and TCRdb retains in-frame clones only, with some absent. The sample holds roughly 120,000 clones; about 80% are singletons and the top ten take approximately 7.7%. The sample was PBMCs. Receptors originate from a woman aged 50 to 65 in good health and CMV-seropositive.

V usage is TRBV7-9 and J usage is TRBJ2-1, with a possible D match to TRBD1 (5 bases). CDR1 and CDR2 from the germline V gene are SEHNR and FQNEAQ (reference sequence). Deletions cut 3 bases from V and 7 bases from J, with 10 bases between. The CDR3 is 13 amino acids. CDR3 bases: TGTGCCAGCAGCTTGTGGGCAGGGAATGAGCAGTTCTTC. This codes for CASSLWAGNEQFF.

This clone was counted a single time. This chain uses TRBV6-5 with TRBJ2-2; 8 bases are shared with TRBD1. Germline assignment: CDR1 MNHEY and CDR2 SVGAGI. There are 14 residues in the CDR3. The J segment lost 3 bases and the V segment lost 9 bases, leaving 6 bases of the junction unmatched. CDR3 sequence reads: CASETGGYTGELFF. The CDR3 DNA follows: TGTGCCAGTGAAACAGGGGGATACACCGGGGAGCTGTTTTTT.

The chain uses TRBV15 and TRBJ1-3; no clear D gene. Trimming pared 4 bases from V and 0 bases from J, leaving 10 bases between. This CDR3 region has 15 residues. The germline CDR1 and CDR2 sequences are LNHNV and YYDKDF (reference sequence). The CDR3 loop is CATSKRADSGNTIYF. For the CDR3, the DNA is TGTGCCACCAGCAAACGAGCCGACTCTGGAAACACCATATATTTT.

The chain recombines TRBV19 with TRBJ2-1, with D possibly matching TRBD1 (5 bases). Germline V lookup: CDR1 LNHDA, CDR2 SQIVND (reference sequence). The germline V and J ends were trimmed by 3 bases and 4 bases, with 10 bases remaining between them. The CDR3 runs 14 residues. The CDR3 reads CASSIIGVYNEQFF. The CDR3 DNA reads TGTGCCAGTAGTATCATAGGGGTGTACAATGAGCAGTTCTTC.

The rearrangement uses TRBV7-2 and TRBJ2-1; 7 nucleotides agree with TRBD2. V was pared by 2 bases and J by 2 bases, with 6 bases of the junction left unmatched. Germline CDR1 is SGHTA and CDR2 is FQGNSA. The CDR3 sequence is 16 residues long. CDR3 loop: CASSLSWAGAYNEQFF. The CDR3 DNA reads as TGTGCCAGCAGCTTATCGTGGGCGGGAGCCTACAATGAGCAGTTCTTC.

J is TRBJ2-7 and V is TRBV5-4; 7 bases are shared with TRBD1. There are 14 residues in the CDR3. The J segment lost 1 base and the V segment lost 4 bases, leaving 5 bases of the junction unmatched. CDR1 and CDR2 (germline): SGHNT, YYREEE (reference sequence). The CDR3 reads CASSHQQGSYEQYF. The CDR3 DNA reads TGTGCCAGCAGCCACCAACAGGGGTCCTACGAGCAGTACTTC. The whole variable domain, remainder taken from reference TRBV5-4 and TRBJ2-7, is ETGVTQSPTHLIKTRGQQVTLRCSSQSGHNTVSWYQQALGQGPQFIFQYYREEENGRGNFPPRFSGLQFPNYSSELNVNALELDDSALYLCASSHQQGSYEQYFGPGTRLTVT.

The chain couples TRBV27 to TRBJ1-1; 8 bases fit TRBD1. The J segment lost 1 base and the V segment lost 3 bases, leaving 4 bases of the junction unmatched. Looked up from germline, CDR1 is MNHEY and CDR2 is SMNVEV (reference sequence). The length of the CDR3 is 15 residues. CDR3 DNA: TGTGCCAGCAGTTTCACCGGGACAGGGAACACTGAAGCTTTCTTT. It translates to CASSFTGTGNTEAFF.

The rearrangement uses TRBV2 and TRBJ1-2; D remains ambiguous. The CDR3 is 12 amino acids. V lost 5 bases and J lost 2, with 6 bases in between. Germline loops: CDR1 SNHLY, CDR2 FYNNEI. The CDR3 coding sequence is TGTGCCAGCAGTTCACAGAACTATGGCTACACCTTC. It is translated as CASSSQNYGYTF.

The chain joins TRBV7-9 to TRBJ2-7; D may be TRBD1 (5 bases). CDR3 size: 15 residues. Germline V gene lookup returns CDR1 SEHNR and CDR2 FQNEAQ (reference sequence). Trimming pared 5 bases from V and 4 bases from J, leaving 18 bases between. CDR3 coding DNA: TGTGCCAGCAGCCCGTTTGGGGCCAAGGGATACGAGCAGTACTTC. Amino acid sequence: CASSPFGAKGYEQYF.

The chain has TRBV11-2 and TRBJ1-4, with 8 bases fitting TRBD1. The CDR3 covers 15 residues. Trimming removed 0 bases from V and 11 bases from J; junction bases left unmatched: 8. Germline values: CDR1 SGHAT, CDR2 FQNNGV. The CDR3 loop is CASSLDTQGAEKLFF. DNA for the CDR3: TGTGCCAGCAGCTTAGATACGCAGGGGGCAGAGAAACTGTTTTTT.

The chain recombines TRBV6-6 with TRBJ2-7, with TRBD2 as a possible D gene (6 bases). V was clipped by 6 bases and J by 2 bases, with 11 bases between them. CDR3 length: 13 residues. CDR1 is MNHNY, CDR2 SVGAGI, per germline (reference sequence). This CDR3 reads CASSPPGAYEQYF. CDR3 sequence (DNA): TGTGCCAGCAGCCCCCCGGGGGCCTACGAGCAGTACTTC.

The genes are TRBV19 and TRBJ1-5; tentatively, D is TRBD1 (5 bases). The CDR3 runs to 14 residues. The V gene's germline CDR1 is LNHDA and CDR2 SQIVND (reference sequence). The V gene lost 7 bases and the J gene lost 1 base, with 11 bases spanning the gap. Written as DNA, the CDR3 is TGTGCCAGTACGGGGGGATGGAGCAATCAGCCCCAGCATTTT. Its translation: CASTGGWSNQPQHF.

V is TRBV5-6 and J is TRBJ2-7; TRBD2 might be the D (5 bases). Trimming took off 6 bases at V and 3 bases at J, with 16 bases between the two ends. The CDR3 runs to 14 residues. The germline V gene encodes CDR1 SGHDT and CDR2 YYEEEE. CDR3: CASTLEGTNYEQYF. Here the CDR3 DNA reads TGTGCCAGCACCCTCGAGGGAACAAACTACGAGCAGTACTTC.

This chain connects TRBV7-8 to TRBJ1-1, with D possibly matching TRBD1 (5 bases). Trimming removed 0 bases at V and 8 bases at J, with 10 bases between. The CDR3 loop spans 13 amino acids. From germline, CDR1 is SGHVS and CDR2 FQNEAQ. The CDR3 bases are TGTGCCAGCAGCTTAGCCCGGGACTCCGAAGCTTTCTTT. Residues: CASSLARDSEAFF.

The sample holds one count of this clone. The genes are TRBV6-1 and TRBJ2-7, with a tentative D call TRBD2 (5 bases). Trimming removed 7 bases at V and 4 bases at J, with 14 bases between. In germline, CDR1 is MNHNS, CDR2 SASEGT. The CDR3 loop spans 13 amino acids. CDR3 loop: CASTAQTGYEQYF. CDR3 coding DNA: TGTGCCAGCACTGCCCAAACGGGGTACGAGCAGTACTTC.

This chain links TRBV7-9 with TRBJ2-2; maybe TRBD1 (5 bases). The CDR3 is 15 amino acids. Deletions cut 7 bases from V and 0 bases from J, with 12 bases between. Germline V gene sequence: CDR1 SEHNR, CDR2 FQNEAQ (reference sequence). CDR3 coding DNA: TGTGCCAGCATCAGGGTGAGCCCGAACACCGGGGAGCTGTTTTTT. Protein sequence: CASIRVSPNTGELFF.

V is TRBV2 and J is TRBJ2-1, with TRBD1 matching over 7 bases. CDR1 is SNHLY and CDR2 is FYNNEI in the germline V gene. Losses at the gene ends were 6 bases for V and 5 bases for J; bases not matched to a gene: 10. There are 15 residues in the CDR3. This chain's CDR3 is CASSGDRTGHNEQFF. In nucleotides, the CDR3 is TGTGCCAGCAGCGGGGACAGAACCGGACACAATGAGCAGTTCTTC.

V is TRBV1 and J is TRBJ2-7; the DNA was not compared with TRBD2, the D call given in the table. TRBV1 is termed a pseudogene. The CDR3 covers 16 residues. The CDR3 is CTSSQDTSGGLCEQYF. The CDR3 bases are TGCACCAGCAGCCAAGATACTAGCGGGGGGCTCTGCGAGCAGTACTTC.

This clone was detected only a few times. This sequence joins TRBV27 and TRBJ1-6; 8 bases are shared with TRBD1. Germline assignment: CDR1 MNHEY and CDR2 SMNVEV (reference sequence). The CDR3 is made up of 14 amino acids. V was pared by 6 bases and J by 9 bases, with 7 bases of the junction left unmatched. The CDR3 DNA reads TGTGCCAGCAGCCCCGGACAGGGCCGTTCACCCCTCCACTTT. It translates to CASSPGQGRSPLHF.

V usage is TRBV5-1 and J usage is TRBJ2-3, with D unclear. Germline CDR1 is SGHRS and CDR2 is YFSETQ. CDR3 length: 14 amino acids. Between the trimmed V and J ends, which lost 3 bases and 2 bases, there was a span of 10 bases. The CDR3: CASSWLQATDTQYF. Written as DNA, the CDR3 is TGCGCCAGCAGCTGGCTGCAGGCCACAGATACGCAGTATTTT. Based on the CDR3 plus reference TRBV5-1 and TRBJ2-3, the full variable domain is KAGVTQTPRYLIKTRGQQVTLSCSPISGHRSVSWYQQTPGQGLQFLFEYFSETQRNKGNFPGRFSGRQFSNSRSEMNVSTLELGDSALYLCASSWLQATDTQYFGPGTRLTVL.

The V and J genes are TRBV10-3 and TRBJ1-3, with D unclear. The CDR3 spans 16 residues. Trimming took 1 base from V and 0 from J, leaving 10 bases between them. Looked up from germline, CDR1 is ENHRY and CDR2 is SYGVKD. The DNA of the CDR3 is TGTGCCATCAGTGAGTTCGAGGGAGACTCTGGAAACACCATATATTTT. The encoded protein is CAISEFEGDSGNTIYF.

The sample holds a few counts of this clone. J is TRBJ1-1 and V is TRBV4-1; the D is unclear. From germline, CDR1 is MGHRA and CDR2 YSYEKL. The CDR3 length is 19 residues. V shed 3 bases and J shed 6 bases, with 29 bases lying between them. The CDR3 is CASSHRVGVSGVKNAEAFF. For the CDR3, the DNA is TGCGCCAGCAGCCACCGGGTAGGCGTGAGCGGCGTGAAAAACGCTGAAGCTTTCTTT.

Here the CDR3 reads CASSRQGMTYEQYF. The CDR3 DNA is TGTGCCAGCAGCCGACAGGGGATGACCTACGAGCAGTACTTC. This rearrangement joins TRBV6-5 to TRBJ2-7, with TRBD1 matching over 8 bases. Germline CDR1 is MNHEY and CDR2 is SVGAGI. The CDR3 totals 14 residues. Losses at the gene ends were 6 bases for V and 2 bases for J; bases not matched to a gene: 6.